This is a list of T cell receptor beta chains from one sample in a study of blood T cell repertoires in COVID-19. Sequencing used immunoSEQ multiplex PCR; TCRdb keeps in-frame clones, though not all of them. The table lists 85,000 to 120,000 clones, about nine tenths of them singletons, with under 6.5% in the top ten. The specimen sequenced was peripheral blood. These receptor sequences come from a woman aged 45-65 years with COVID-19, enrolled during active disease. CDR3s include the opening cysteine and the closing phenylalanine or tryptophan. D genes are given only for firm matches. Some rows mark clone size as missing; the rest say once, few, many or name a class of expanded clone.

cdr3_length: 15; clone_size: NA; v_call: TRBV7-3; j_call: TRBJ2-5; d_call: TRBD2; cdr3_nt: TGTGCCAGCAGTCATAGCGGGGGGGTCCAAGAGACCCAGTACTTC; cdr3_aa: CASSHSGGVQETQYF
cdr3_length: 12; clone_size: NA; v_call: TRBV28; j_call: TRBJ1-4; d_call: NA; cdr3_nt: TGTGCCAGCAGGGGGGGGAGTGAAAAACTGTTTTTT; cdr3_aa: CASRGGSEKLFF
cdr3_length: 15; clone_size: NA; v_call: TRBV4-2; j_call: TRBJ1-4; d_call: TRBD1; cdr3_nt: TGTGCCAGCAGCCGAGAGGGACAGGGTGCAGAAAAACTGTTTTTT; cdr3_aa: CASSREGQGAEKLFF
cdr3_length: 16; clone_size: NA; v_call: TRBV7-2; j_call: TRBJ2-2; d_call: TRBD2; cdr3_nt: TGTGCCAGCAGCCAGGGGACTAGCGGGGGCACCGGGGAGCTGTTTTTT; cdr3_aa: CASSQGTSGGTGELFF
cdr3_length: 16; clone_size: NA; v_call: TRBV27; j_call: TRBJ2-1; d_call: TRBD1; cdr3_nt: TGTGCCAGCAGTTCGTACAGGGGGATTACCTACAATGAGCAGTTCTTC; cdr3_aa: CASSSYRGITYNEQFF
cdr3_length: 16; clone_size: few; v_call: TRBV3-1/TRBV3-2; j_call: TRBJ1-1; d_call: TRBD1; cdr3_nt: TGTGCCAGCAGCCCGCCGGGACAGGGGAGGGACACTGAAGCTTTCTTT; cdr3_aa: CASSPPGQGRDTEAFF
cdr3_length: 14; clone_size: NA; v_call: TRBV24-1; j_call: TRBJ2-3; d_call: NA; cdr3_nt: TGTGCCACCAGTGCCCCAGGGATTCAAGATACGCAGTATTTT; cdr3_aa: CATSAPGIQDTQYF
cdr3_length: 15; clone_size: NA; v_call: TRBV19; j_call: TRBJ2-2; d_call: TRBD1; cdr3_nt: TGTGCCAGCAAGCCGGGACAGGGTTATTCCGGGGAGCTGTTTTTT; cdr3_aa: CASKPGQGYSGELFF
cdr3_length: 16; clone_size: NA; v_call: TRBV5-1; j_call: TRBJ1-6; d_call: TRBD1; cdr3_nt: TGCGCCAGCAGTTCATCCGGGACAGGGGGCAAATCACCCCTCCACTTT; cdr3_aa: CASSSSGTGGKSPLHF
cdr3_length: 17; clone_size: NA; v_call: TRBV6-1; j_call: TRBJ1-5; d_call: TRBD1; cdr3_nt: TGTGCCAGCAGTGAACGCTGGGGACAGTTTAGCAATCAGCCCCAGCATTTT; cdr3_aa: CASSERWGQFSNQPQHF
cdr3_length: 15; clone_size: NA; v_call: TRBV12-5; j_call: TRBJ1-1; d_call: NA; cdr3_nt: TGTGCTAGTGGTTTGGTACTTGGTTATAACACTGAAGCTTTCTTT; cdr3_aa: CASGLVLGYNTEAFF
cdr3_length: 19; clone_size: NA; v_call: TRBV30; j_call: TRBJ1-5; d_call: TRBD1; cdr3_nt: TGTGCCTGGACCAGAGAAGGGGCAGGGGGCAATTATAGCAATCAGCCCCAGCATTTT; cdr3_aa: CAWTREGAGGNYSNQPQHF
cdr3_length: 16; clone_size: NA; v_call: TRBV5-1; j_call: TRBJ2-1; d_call: NA; cdr3_nt: TGCGCCAGCAGCTTCCGGACAGGGCGGGAGAGTGGTGGGCAGTTCTTC; cdr3_aa: CASSFRTGRESGGQFF
cdr3_length: 14; clone_size: NA; v_call: TRBV5-1; j_call: TRBJ2-5; d_call: TRBD2; cdr3_nt: TGCGCCAGCAGCTTTATGCAGGGAGGGGAGACCCAGTACTTC; cdr3_aa: CASSFMQGGETQYF
cdr3_length: 13; clone_size: NA; v_call: TRBV5-4; j_call: TRBJ2-7; d_call: TRBD2; cdr3_nt: TGTGCCAGCACCGGGGGGGGCTCCTACGAGCAGTACTTC; cdr3_aa: CASTGGGSYEQYF
cdr3_length: 16; clone_size: NA; v_call: TRBV28; j_call: TRBJ2-5; d_call: TRBD1; cdr3_nt: TGTGCCAACCGACCCTCGACAGGGGCGGAGGGGGAGACCCAGTACTTC; cdr3_aa: CANRPSTGAEGETQYF
cdr3_length: 15; clone_size: NA; v_call: TRBV6-2/TRBV6-3; j_call: TRBJ2-7; d_call: NA; cdr3_nt: TGTGCCAGCAGTTACTCAGCCAATTCCCGGGACGAGCAGTACTTC; cdr3_aa: CASSYSANSRDEQYF
cdr3_length: 15; clone_size: NA; v_call: TRBV4-3; j_call: TRBJ2-7; d_call: NA; cdr3_nt: TGCGCCAGCAGCCAAGCAGGAGGGACAGTTTACGAGCAGTACTTC; cdr3_aa: CASSQAGGTVYEQYF
cdr3_length: 15; clone_size: NA; v_call: TRBV5-4; j_call: TRBJ2-5; d_call: NA; cdr3_nt: TGTGCCAGCAGCTCCGGACTAAACGGGGTAGAGACCCAGTACTTC; cdr3_aa: CASSSGLNGVETQYF
cdr3_length: 18; clone_size: NA; v_call: TRBV6-1; j_call: TRBJ2-5; d_call: TRBD2; cdr3_nt: TGTGCCAGCAGTGACGCCGGGACTAGCGGGGCCTTTAGGGAGACCCAGTACTTC; cdr3_aa: CASSDAGTSGAFRETQYF
cdr3_length: 17; clone_size: NA; v_call: TRBV2; j_call: TRBJ2-5; d_call: TRBD2; cdr3_nt: TGTGCCAGCAGTGTGACTAGCGGGGGGGCGGTGGGAGAGACCCAGTACTTC; cdr3_aa: CASSVTSGGAVGETQYF
cdr3_length: 18; clone_size: NA; v_call: TRBV5-1; j_call: TRBJ2-3; d_call: TRBD2; cdr3_nt: TGCGCCAGCAGCATGGGACTAGCGGGGATTGGAAGCACAGATACGCAGTATTTT; cdr3_aa: CASSMGLAGIGSTDTQYF
cdr3_length: 15; clone_size: NA; v_call: TRBV6-6; j_call: TRBJ1-2; d_call: NA; cdr3_nt: TGTGCCAGCAGTTCCTTTTCAGAAACTAACTATGGCTACACCTTC; cdr3_aa: CASSSFSETNYGYTF
cdr3_length: 12; clone_size: NA; v_call: TRBV9; j_call: TRBJ1-1; d_call: NA; cdr3_nt: TGTGCCAGCAGCGTAGAGGAGGGTTATGCTTTCTTT; cdr3_aa: CASSVEEGYAFF
cdr3_length: 15; clone_size: NA; v_call: TRBV7-9; j_call: TRBJ1-5; d_call: NA; cdr3_nt: TGTGCCAGCAGCCTAGAGACGGAGAGCAATCAGCCCCAGCATTTT; cdr3_aa: CASSLETESNQPQHF
cdr3_length: 12; clone_size: NA; v_call: TRBV7-9; j_call: TRBJ1-6; d_call: NA; cdr3_nt: TGTGCCAGCACCCAGGGAAATTCACCCCTCCACTTT; cdr3_aa: CASTQGNSPLHF
cdr3_length: 15; clone_size: NA; v_call: TRBV9; j_call: TRBJ2-7; d_call: TRBD1; cdr3_nt: TGTGCCAGCAGCGTAGCGTGGGACAGGGACTACGAGCAGTACTTC; cdr3_aa: CASSVAWDRDYEQYF
cdr3_length: 15; clone_size: once; v_call: TRBV19; j_call: TRBJ1-4; d_call: NA; cdr3_nt: TGTGCCAGTAAAGAAGGGGGGGCAACTAATGAAAAACTGTTTTTT; cdr3_aa: CASKEGGATNEKLFF